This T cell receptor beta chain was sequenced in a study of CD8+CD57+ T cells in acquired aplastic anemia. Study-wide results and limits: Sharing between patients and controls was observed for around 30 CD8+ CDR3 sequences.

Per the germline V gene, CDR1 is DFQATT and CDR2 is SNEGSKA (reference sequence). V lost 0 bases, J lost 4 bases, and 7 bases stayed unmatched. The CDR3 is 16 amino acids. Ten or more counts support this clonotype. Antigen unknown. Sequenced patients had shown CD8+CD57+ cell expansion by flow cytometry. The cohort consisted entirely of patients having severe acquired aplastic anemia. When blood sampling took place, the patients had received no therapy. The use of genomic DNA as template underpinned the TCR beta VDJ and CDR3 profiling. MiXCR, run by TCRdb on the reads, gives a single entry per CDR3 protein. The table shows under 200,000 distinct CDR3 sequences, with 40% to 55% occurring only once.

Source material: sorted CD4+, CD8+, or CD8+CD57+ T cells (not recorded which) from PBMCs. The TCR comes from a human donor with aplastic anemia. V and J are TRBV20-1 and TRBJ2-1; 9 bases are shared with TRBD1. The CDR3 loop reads CSARDHGTGLYNEQFF. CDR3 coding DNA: TGCAGTGCTAGAGATCACGGGACAGGGTTGTACAATGAGCAGTTCTTC.